The 30 T cell receptor beta chains listed next were all sequenced from one sample in a study of T cells in Graves' hyperthyroidism and ophthalmopathy. Amplification targeted TCR beta CDR3 regions from RNA transcripts. In the first-round RT-PCR of the TCR CDR3, the HTBI primer set was used. From the multiplex PCR reads, TCRdb called clonotypes with MiXCR, one entry per CDR3 protein. The sample records about 620,000 distinct CDR3 sequences, about a sixth being singletons. Source material: blood. The receptors stem from a woman in her 30s with Graves' hyperthyroidism.

This rearrangement joins TRBV6-1 to TRBJ1-1, with D hard to call. Germline CDR1 is MNHNS and CDR2 is SASEGT. The V gene lost 4 bases and the J gene lost 5 bases, with 14 bases spanning the gap. This CDR3 comprises 14 residues. Written as DNA, the CDR3 is TGTGCCAGCAGTGGTCGCAGTTGGGTTACTGAAGCTTTCTTT. Amino acids: CASSGRSWVTEAFF.

V gene TRBV5-1 combines with J gene TRBJ1-1; possible D gene TRBD1, 5 bases. Trimming removed 3 bases from V and 4 bases from J, with 10 bases in between. CDR3 length: 13 residues. Germline CDR1 and CDR2: SGHRS and YFSETQ. CDR3 protein: CASSWGGATEAFF. The CDR3 nucleotides are TGCGCCAGCAGCTGGGGGGGTGCCACTGAAGCTTTCTTT.

This clonotype was seen only a few times. V and J are TRBV19 and TRBJ2-7; D is uncertain. Germline V lookup: CDR1 LNHDA, CDR2 SQIVND (reference sequence). Trimming took off 8 bases at V and 6 bases at J, with 14 bases between the two ends. The CDR3 totals 12 residues. The CDR3 DNA follows: TGTGCCAGTGGATCTTCTGGCGGCGAGCAGTACTTC. It encodes CASGSSGGEQYF.

This chain uses TRBV4-1 with TRBJ2-6; 9 nucleotides align to TRBD1. The germline gives CDR1 MGHRA, CDR2 YSYEKL. The CDR3 length is 17 residues. Trimming cost V 4 bases and J 2 bases; bases outside gene matches: 6. DNA of the CDR3: TGCGCCAGCAGCCCGACAGGGGGGATTGCTGGGGCCAACGTCCTGACTTTC. The encoded protein is CASSPTGGIAGANVLTF.

The chain links TRBV7-3 to TRBJ2-5; the match to TRBD1 covers 9 bases. CDR3 length equals 17 residues. After removal of 4 bases from V and 4 bases from J, the junction contained 13 bases not matched to a gene. Germline assignment: CDR1 SGHTA and CDR2 FQGTGA. Here the CDR3 reads CASSSRTGEDFGETQYF. CDR3 bases: TGTGCCAGCAGCTCTCGGACAGGGGAGGATTTTGGAGAGACCCAGTACTTC. Full variable domain (rest looked up from reference TRBV7-3 and TRBJ2-5): GAGVSQTPSNKVTEKGKYVELRCDPISGHTALYWYRQSLGQGPEFLIYFQGTGAADDSGLPNDRFFAVRPEGSVSTLKIQRTERGDSAVYLCASSSRTGEDFGETQYFGPGTRLLVL.

This clonotype was seen repeatedly, ten times or more. This chain uses TRBV2 with TRBJ1-2, with 7 nucleotides matching TRBD1. CDR3 length equals 14 residues. Losses at the gene ends were 6 bases for V and 5 bases for J; bases not matched to a gene: 9. Germline assignment: CDR1 SNHLY and CDR2 FYNNEI. CDR3: CASRGDSPTYGYTF. The DNA of the CDR3 is TGTGCCAGCAGAGGGGACAGTCCGACTTATGGCTACACCTTC.

The genes are TRBV20-1 and TRBJ2-7; 8 bases are a match to TRBD2. CDR3 length: 16 amino acids. The V and J ends lost 0 bases and 1 base, in that order; junction bases with no gene match: 8. Germline lookup yields CDR1 DFQATT and CDR2 SNEGSKA (reference sequence). CDR3 coding DNA: TGCAGTGCTAGAGATTTATTTGCGGGAGGATCCTACGAGCAGTACTTC. This encodes CSARDLFAGGSYEQYF.

This clonotype was detected ten times or more. This chain joins TRBV18 and TRBJ2-1; 8 bases match TRBD2. The CDR3 is 15 residues long. V shed 2 bases and J 8 bases; nucleotides not matched to a gene: 8. Germline assignment: CDR1 KGHSH and CDR2 LQKENI. The chain's CDR3 is CASSPIGLAPHEQFF. The DNA of the CDR3 is TGTGCCAGCTCACCAATCGGACTAGCTCCCCATGAGCAGTTCTTC.

A few counts support this clonotype. The V call is TRBV6-1, the J call TRBJ2-3, with a tentative D call TRBD1 (5 bases). CDR1 and CDR2 from the germline V gene are MNHNS and SASEGT. The CDR3 contains 15 residues. Trimming took off 3 bases at V and 4 bases at J, with 14 bases between the two ends. CDR3 coding DNA: TGTGCCAGCAGTGAGCAGGGTCGGGCTTCAGATACGCAGTATTTT. Protein sequence: CASSEQGRASDTQYF.

This clonotype was detected many times. The genes are TRBV2 and TRBJ1-2; D possibly corresponds to TRBD1 (6 bases). Per germline, CDR1 SNHLY and CDR2 FYNNEI. CDR3 length equals 13 residues. V lost 3 bases and J lost 4, with 9 bases in between. The CDR3 region has the DNA TGTGCCAGCAGTGACAGGGGAGGCTATGGCTACACCTTC. Amino acids: CASSDRGGYGYTF. Based on the CDR3 plus reference TRBV2 and TRBJ1-2, the full variable domain is EPEVTQTPSHQVTQMGQEVILRCVPISNHLYFYWYRQILGQKVEFLVSFYNNEISEKSEIFDDQFSVERPDGSNFTLKIRSTKLEDSAMYFCASSDRGGYGYTFGSGTRLTVV.

This clonotype was seen at least ten times. This chain links TRBV3-1 with TRBJ2-1; no clear D gene. Germline V lookup: CDR1 LGHDT, CDR2 YNNKEL (reference sequence). The CDR3 extends over 13 amino acids. V shed 4 bases and J shed 6 bases, with 10 bases lying between them. For the CDR3, the DNA is TGTGCCAGCAGCCTCAGGAGTGTCAATGAGCAGTTCTTC. It codes for CASSLRSVNEQFF.

This clonotype was counted only a few times. The V and J genes are TRBV18 and TRBJ2-7; weak D call: TRBD2 (6 bases). The germline gives CDR1 KGHSH, CDR2 LQKENI. The CDR3 runs 14 residues. V was pared by 3 bases and J by 4 bases, with 13 bases between. In DNA form, the CDR3 reads TGTGCCAGCTCACCGGGACTCAGTCTATACGAGCAGTACTTC. Protein product: CASSPGLSLYEQYF.

V gene TRBV28 combines with J gene TRBJ2-7; the D gene could be TRBD1 or TRBD2 (5 bases each). CDR3 length equals 15 residues. V was trimmed by 3 bases and J by 0 bases, leaving 12 bases between them. Germline values: CDR1 MDHEN, CDR2 SYDVKM. The CDR3 reads CASSLFGDLSYEQYF. The CDR3 nucleotides are TGTGCCAGCAGTTTGTTTGGGGACCTCTCCTACGAGCAGTACTTC.

This rearrangement joins TRBV10-3 to TRBJ2-5, with 15 bases identical to TRBD2. This CDR3 contains 14 residues. CDR1 ENHRY and CDR2 SYGVKD come from the germline V gene. Trimming cost V 8 bases and J 2 bases; bases outside gene matches: 0. The CDR3 protein is CAIGTSGRQETQYF. In nucleotides, the CDR3 is TGTGCCATCGGGACTAGCGGGAGGCAAGAGACCCAGTACTTC.

This clonotype was recorded a few times. CDR3 amino acids: CSVEEGGRREQYF. The CDR3 coding sequence is TGCAGCGTTGAAGAGGGGGGGCGAAGGGAGCAGTACTTC. This chain links TRBV29-1 with TRBJ2-7; D might be TRBD2 (7 bases). Trimming left V 0 bases short and J 7 bases short, with 13 bases between. The V gene's germline CDR1 is SQVTM and CDR2 ANQGSEA. The CDR3 is made up of 13 amino acids.

V is TRBV15 and J is TRBJ1-5; no firm D call. The germline V gene encodes CDR1 LNHNV and CDR2 YYDKDF (reference sequence). V lost 0 bases to trimming and J lost 5 bases, with 2 bases between them. This CDR3 spans 12 amino acids. CDR3 sequence reads: CATSREYQPQHF. Written as DNA, the CDR3 is TGTGCCACCAGCAGAGAGTATCAGCCCCAGCATTTT.

This clonotype was detected only a few times. Germline is not matched at one junction end, which may reflect a read error. This chain uses TRBV7-9 with TRBJ2-1, with TRBD2 matching over 10 bases. Germline CDR1 and CDR2: SEHNR and FQNEAQ (reference sequence). The CDR3 totals 14 residues. In DNA form, the CDR3 reads TGTGCCAGCAGCTTGGGAGCGGGGGGGAATGGGCAGTTCTTC. It specifies CASSLGAGGNGQFF.

CDR3 amino acids: CSARDSRRLAGVFNEQFF. CDR3 in DNA: TGCAGTGCTAGAGATTCCCGAAGACTAGCGGGAGTCTTCAATGAGCAGTTCTTC. The gene calls are TRBV20-1 and TRBJ2-1, with TRBD2 matching over 12 bases. The trim removed 0 bases at V and 6 bases at J, leaving 12 bases unmatched. The germline V gene encodes CDR1 DFQATT and CDR2 SNEGSKA (reference sequence). This CDR3 is built from 18 residues.

This clonotype was observed at least ten times. A read error may account for a junction end that differs from germline. The rearrangement uses TRBV7-7 and TRBJ2-3; 7 bases are a match to TRBD1. The CDR3 has 16 amino acids. Germline loops: CDR1 SSHAT, CDR2 FNYEAQ (reference sequence). The DNA for the CDR3 is TGTGCTAGCAGCTTAGGGGGCGACCCAACAACAGATACGCAGTATTTT. This encodes CASSLGGDPTTDTQYF.

In this sample, this clonotype turned up a few times. V is TRBV7-8 and J is TRBJ2-3; D possibly uses TRBD1 or TRBD2 (5 bases each). This CDR3 contains 19 residues. Germline loops: CDR1 SGHVS, CDR2 FQNEAQ. Trimming stripped 5 bases from V and 0 bases from J, with 24 bases between. The CDR3 DNA sequence: TGTGCCAGCAGCGCTACCCCCGGGTTTGGGGGATGGAGCACAGATACGCAGTATTTT. The encoded protein is CASSATPGFGGWSTDTQYF.

This clonotype was recorded at least ten times. The chain recombines TRBV11-1 with TRBJ2-2; D gene unclear. This CDR3 region has 15 residues. Trimming took 0 bases from V and 7 from J, leaving 12 bases between them. CDR1 is SGHAT and CDR2 is FQDESV in the germline V gene (reference sequence). The CDR3 DNA follows: TGTGCCAGCAGCTTAGCGTACAGTGCCGGCGGGGAGCTGTTTTTT. As protein: CASSLAYSAGGELFF.

This clonotype was detected many times. The chain links TRBV6-2 or TRBV6-3 to TRBJ2-7, with 7 bases aligning to TRBD2. The germline V gene encodes CDR1 MNHEY and CDR2 SVGEGT. The CDR3 sequence is 15 residues long. The trim removed 6 bases at V and 1 base at J, leaving 9 bases unmatched. CDR3 coding DNA: TGTGCCAGCAGAGAATTGCCTAGCGGTTCCTACGAGCAGTACTTC. It is translated as CASRELPSGSYEQYF.

This chain links TRBV20-1 with TRBJ2-7, with TRBD1 matching over 9 bases. Unmatched junction bases numbered 11, after V lost 4 bases and J lost 4 bases. Germline V gene lookup returns CDR1 DFQATT and CDR2 SNEGSKA (reference sequence). The CDR3 loop spans 15 amino acids. The CDR3 DNA reads as TGCAGTGCTACACGCCCAGGGACAGGGTTTTACGAGCAGTACTTC. Its translation: CSATRPGTGFYEQYF.

This clonotype was detected only a few times. The chain combines TRBV29-1 with TRBJ2-2; TRBD2 might be the D (5 bases). V was clipped by 5 bases and J by 3 bases, with 10 bases between them. The CDR3 consists of 13 residues. Germline assignment: CDR1 SQVTM and CDR2 ANQGSEA. The CDR3: CSVLGGYTGELFF. In DNA form, the CDR3 reads TGCAGCGTTCTAGGAGGCTACACCGGGGAGCTGTTTTTT.

This clonotype was seen only a few times. V and J are TRBV4-1 and TRBJ1-4, with D perhaps TRBD1 (5 bases). CDR1 is MGHRA and CDR2 is YSYEKL in the germline V gene. CDR3 length equals 15 residues. V lost 1 base and J 4 bases, leaving 10 bases between the germline ends. The CDR3 region has the DNA TGCGCCAGCAGCCAAGGCTGGGGGGGTAATGAAAAACTGTTTTTT. This codes for CASSQGWGGNEKLFF.

This clonotype appeared a few times. This sequence joins TRBV27 and TRBJ2-5; D is uncertain. The CDR3 is 17 amino acids. Germline CDR1 and CDR2: MNHEY and SMNVEV (reference sequence). V was clipped by 5 bases and J by 2 bases, with 21 bases between them. CDR3 region: CASSPRPPLSTQETQYF. The CDR3 bases are TGTGCCAGCAGTCCCCGACCCCCACTATCGACACAAGAGACCCAGTACTTC.

About this clonotype itself: This could be a read error, since a much larger clone is one nucleotide away. The chain carries TRBV6-6 and TRBJ2-7, with D possibly being TRBD2 (6 bases). Trimming pared 7 bases from V and 4 bases from J, leaving 20 bases between. This CDR3 has 15 amino acids. Germline V gives CDR1 MNHNY, CDR2 SVGAGI (reference sequence). The CDR3 spells CASNSRLARRYEQYF. The CDR3 DNA follows: TGTGCCAGCAATTCCCGGCTAGCGCGAAGGTACGAGCAGTACTTC.

This clonotype was seen many times. The V call is TRBV29-1, the J call TRBJ2-5; the D gene is possibly TRBD2 (6 bases). The CDR3 is 15 amino acids. Trimming removed 2 bases from V and 5 bases from J, with 18 bases in between. Per the germline V gene, CDR1 is SQVTM and CDR2 is ANQGSEA. This chain's CDR3 is CSVEPREEHGETQYF. The CDR3 bases are TGCAGCGTTGAACCCAGGGAGGAACATGGGGAGACCCAGTACTTC.

This clonotype was counted a few times. V usage is TRBV5-1 and J usage is TRBJ2-6; the D gene could be TRBD1 or TRBD2 (6 bases each). CDR3 length: 18 amino acids. The V end was cut by 3 bases, the J end by 0 bases, with 16 bases between. CDR1 is SGHRS and CDR2 is YFSETQ in the germline V gene. CDR3 sequence: CASSYAEGVVSGANVLTF. The CDR3 DNA sequence: TGCGCCAGCAGCTATGCGGAGGGGGTTGTCTCTGGGGCCAACGTCCTGACTTTC.

This clonotype was found many times. The gene calls are TRBV28 and TRBJ2-5; the match to TRBD2 covers 7 bases. There are 16 residues in the CDR3. Trimming at V came to 3 bases and at J to 5 bases, leaving 12 bases not matched to a gene. In germline, CDR1 is MDHEN, CDR2 SYDVKM. CDR3 nucleotide sequence: TGTGCCAGCAGTTTTTATAGTTCGGCGGGAGAGGAGACCCAGTACTTC. As protein: CASSFYSSAGEETQYF.